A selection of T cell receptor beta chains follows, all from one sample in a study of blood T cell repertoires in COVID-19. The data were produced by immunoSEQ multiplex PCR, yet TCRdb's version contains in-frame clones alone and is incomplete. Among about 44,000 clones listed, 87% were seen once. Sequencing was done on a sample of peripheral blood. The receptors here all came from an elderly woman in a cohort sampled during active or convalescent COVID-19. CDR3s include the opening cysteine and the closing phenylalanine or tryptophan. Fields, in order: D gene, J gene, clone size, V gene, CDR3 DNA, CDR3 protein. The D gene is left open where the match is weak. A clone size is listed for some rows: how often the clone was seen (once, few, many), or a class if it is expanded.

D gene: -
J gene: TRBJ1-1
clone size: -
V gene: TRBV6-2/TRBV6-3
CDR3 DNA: TGTGCCAGCAGCCTAGACACTTTTGAAGCAGCTTTCTTT
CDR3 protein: CASSLDTFEAAFF

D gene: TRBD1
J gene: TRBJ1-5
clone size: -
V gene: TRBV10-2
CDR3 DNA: TGCGCCACCGACCAGGGGGATTTTGGTCAGCCCCAGCATTTT
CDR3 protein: CATDQGDFGQPQHF

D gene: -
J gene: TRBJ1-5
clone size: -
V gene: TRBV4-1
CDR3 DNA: TGCGCCAGCAGCCAGCCTGGGGAGTGGAATCAGCCCCAGCATTTT
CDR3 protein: CASSQPGEWNQPQHF

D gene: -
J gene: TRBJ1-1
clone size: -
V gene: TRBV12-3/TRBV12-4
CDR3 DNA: TGTGCCAGCAGTTTTTCAGGGAACACTGAAGCTTTCTTT
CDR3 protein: CASSFSGNTEAFF

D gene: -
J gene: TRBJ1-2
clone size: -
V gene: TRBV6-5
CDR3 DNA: TGTGCCAGCAGTTACTCGTACGGGAGGAACTATGGCTACACCTTC
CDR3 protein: CASSYSYGRNYGYTF

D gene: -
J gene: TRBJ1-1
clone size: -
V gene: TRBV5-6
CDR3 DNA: TGTGCCAGCAGCCGAGGTTACAGGGCCACTGAAGCTTTCTTT
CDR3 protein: CASSRGYRATEAFF

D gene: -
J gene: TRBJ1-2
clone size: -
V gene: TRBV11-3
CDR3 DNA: TGTGCCAGCAGCTTAGATTCTTCGGGGAGATACTATGGCTACACCTTC
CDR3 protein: CASSLDSSGRYYGYTF

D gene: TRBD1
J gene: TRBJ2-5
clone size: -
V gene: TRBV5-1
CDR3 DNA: TGCGCCAGCAGCTTGACGGGACAGGGGGAACAAGAGACCCAGTACTTC
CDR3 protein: CASSLTGQGEQETQYF

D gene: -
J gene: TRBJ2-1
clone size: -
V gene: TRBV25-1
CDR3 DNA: TGTGCCAGCAGTGAATACGTAGGTTCGGGAGTATACAATGAGCAGTTCTTC
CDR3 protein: CASSEYVGSGVYNEQFF

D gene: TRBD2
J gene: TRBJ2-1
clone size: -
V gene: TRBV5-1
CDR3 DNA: TGCGCCAGCAGCTTGGCGGGGACTAGCGGTCAAAATGAGCAGTTCTTC
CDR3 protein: CASSLAGTSGQNEQFF

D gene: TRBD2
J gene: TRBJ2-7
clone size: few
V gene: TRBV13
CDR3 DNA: TGTGCCAGCAGCACGCGGGGGTCCTACGAGCAGTACTTC
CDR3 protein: CASSTRGSYEQYF

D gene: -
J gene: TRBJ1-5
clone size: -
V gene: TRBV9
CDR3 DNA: TGTGCCAGCAGCGTAGACGGGTCGGGTCAGCCCCAGCATTTT
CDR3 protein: CASSVDGSGQPQHF

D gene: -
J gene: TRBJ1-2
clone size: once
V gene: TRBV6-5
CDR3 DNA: TGTGCCAGCAGTCCCGTCCAGTTTGGCTACACCTTC
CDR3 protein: CASSPVQFGYTF

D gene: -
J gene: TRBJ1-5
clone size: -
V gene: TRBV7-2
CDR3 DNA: TGTGCCAGCAGCCCACGCGGAGGAGGGGGCAATCAGCCCCAGCATTTT
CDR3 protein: CASSPRGGGGNQPQHF

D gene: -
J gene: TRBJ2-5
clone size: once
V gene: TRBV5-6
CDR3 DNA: TGTGCCAGCAGCTCGCTTTCGGGGGACCAAGAGACCCAGTACTTC
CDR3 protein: CASSSLSGDQETQYF

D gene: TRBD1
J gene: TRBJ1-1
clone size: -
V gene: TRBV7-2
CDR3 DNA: TGTGCCAGCAGCTTAGCCGGGACAGGGGGCACTGAAGCTTTCTTT
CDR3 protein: CASSLAGTGGTEAFF

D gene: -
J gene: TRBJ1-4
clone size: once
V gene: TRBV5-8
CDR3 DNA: TGTGCCAGCAGTCCCGGGTCCCGAGGTGGTGAAAAACTGTTTTTT
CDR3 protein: CASSPGSRGGEKLFF

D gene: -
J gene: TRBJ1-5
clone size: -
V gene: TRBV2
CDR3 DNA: TGTGCCAGCAGGCAGGGGTACAGCAATCAGCCCCAGCATTTT
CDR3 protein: CASRQGYSNQPQHF

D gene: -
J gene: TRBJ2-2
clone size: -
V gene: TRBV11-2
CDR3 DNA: TGTGCCAGCAACAGGGGGGGGTTGCCACTTCCCGGGGAGCTGTTTTTT
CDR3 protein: CASNRGGLPLPGELFF

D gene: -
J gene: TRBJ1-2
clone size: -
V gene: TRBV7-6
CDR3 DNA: TGTGCCAGCAGCTCCCGGGGTGTGGATGGCTACACCTTC
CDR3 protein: CASSSRGVDGYTF

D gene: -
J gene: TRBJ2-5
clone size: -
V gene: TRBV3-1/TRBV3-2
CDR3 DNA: TGTGCCAGCAGCCAAGAGCTAGCCCGACAAGAGACCCAGTACTTC
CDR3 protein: CASSQELARQETQYF

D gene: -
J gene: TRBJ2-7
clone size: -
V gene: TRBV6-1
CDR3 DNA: TGTGCCAGCAGTGAACTCTACGAGCAGTACTTC
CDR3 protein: CASSELYEQYF

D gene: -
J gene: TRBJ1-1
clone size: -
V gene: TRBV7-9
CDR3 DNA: TGTGCCAGCAGCTTAAGGGACATGCAAGGAGACACTGAAGCTTTCTTT
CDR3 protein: CASSLRDMQGDTEAFF

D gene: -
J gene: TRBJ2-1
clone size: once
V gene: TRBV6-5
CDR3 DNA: TGTGCCAGCAGCCCCCCCGGGCAGGGGGGTGAGCAGTTCTTC
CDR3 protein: CASSPPGQGGEQFF

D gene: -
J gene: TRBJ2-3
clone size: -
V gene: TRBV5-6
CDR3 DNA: TGTGCCAGCAGCTTCCGAGTGAACCCGAGCACAGATACGCAGTATTTT
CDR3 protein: CASSFRVNPSTDTQYF

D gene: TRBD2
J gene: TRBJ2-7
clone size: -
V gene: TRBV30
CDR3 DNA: TGTGCCTGGAGTAATCTAGCGGGAGCCTACGAGCAGTACTTC
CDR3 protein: CAWSNLAGAYEQYF

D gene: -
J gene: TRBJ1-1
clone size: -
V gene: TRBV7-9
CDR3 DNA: TGTGCCAGCAGCCAGCAGGGGTACACTGAAGCTTTCTTT
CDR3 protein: CASSQQGYTEAFF

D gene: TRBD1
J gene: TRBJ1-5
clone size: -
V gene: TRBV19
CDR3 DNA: TGTGCCAGTGGAGGGGGCCATCAGCCCCAGCATTTT
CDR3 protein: CASGGGHQPQHF

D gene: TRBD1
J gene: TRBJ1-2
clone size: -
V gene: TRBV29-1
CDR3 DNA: TGCAGCGTTGTAGGGCAGGGGGTCGACGGCTACACCTTC
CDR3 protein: CSVVGQGVDGYTF

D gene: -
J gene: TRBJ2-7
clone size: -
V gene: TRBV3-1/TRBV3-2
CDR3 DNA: TGTGCCAGCAGCCCTAGAGACTGGTCCTACGAGCAGTACTTC
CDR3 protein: CASSPRDWSYEQYF

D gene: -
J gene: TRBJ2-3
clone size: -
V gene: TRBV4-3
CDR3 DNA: TGCGCCAGCAGCCAAGACAGGGGACGTACAGATACGCAGTATTTT
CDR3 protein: CASSQDRGRTDTQYF

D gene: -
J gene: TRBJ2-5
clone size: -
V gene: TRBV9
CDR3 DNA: TGTGCCAGCAGCGGGGGTCTACCGGGGGAAGAGACCCAGTACTTC
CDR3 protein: CASSGGLPGEETQYF

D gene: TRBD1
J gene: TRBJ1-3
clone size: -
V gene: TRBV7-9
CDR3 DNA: TGTGCCAGCAGGGACGGGACAGCTGGAAACACCATATATTTT
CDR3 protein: CASRDGTAGNTIYF

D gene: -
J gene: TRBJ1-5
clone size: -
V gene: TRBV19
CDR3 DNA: TGTGCCAGTAGTTCTTCAGGGAATAGCAATCAGCCCCAGCATTTT
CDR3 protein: CASSSSGNSNQPQHF

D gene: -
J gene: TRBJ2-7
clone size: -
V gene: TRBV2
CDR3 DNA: TGTGCCAGCAGCTCTCTCGCGGTTTCACAGGGCGAGCAGTACTTC
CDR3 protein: CASSSLAVSQGEQYF

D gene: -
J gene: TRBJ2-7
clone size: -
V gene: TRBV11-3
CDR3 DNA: TGTGCCAGCAGCTTAGATCTTAGCGTGAGGGAGCAGTACTTC
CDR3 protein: CASSLDLSVREQYF

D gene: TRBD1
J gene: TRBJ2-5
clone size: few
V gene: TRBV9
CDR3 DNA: TGTGCCAGCAGCGTAGTCCAGGGGGTGGGAGAGACCCAGTACTTC
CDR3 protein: CASSVVQGVGETQYF

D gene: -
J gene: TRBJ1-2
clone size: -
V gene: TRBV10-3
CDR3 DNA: TGTGCCATCGGCGGGCACGGACCCCACAACTATGGCTACACCTTC
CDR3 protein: CAIGGHGPHNYGYTF

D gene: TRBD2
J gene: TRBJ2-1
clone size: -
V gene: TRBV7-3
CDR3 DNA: TGTGCCAGCAGCTTCGCGGGGGGCAATATAGATGAGCAGTTCTTC
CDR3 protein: CASSFAGGNIDEQFF

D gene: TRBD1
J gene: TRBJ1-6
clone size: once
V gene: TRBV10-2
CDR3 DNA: TGCGCCAGCAAGAAAGGGTCCGGGACAGGGGATTCACCCCTCCACTTT
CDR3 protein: CASKKGSGTGDSPLHF

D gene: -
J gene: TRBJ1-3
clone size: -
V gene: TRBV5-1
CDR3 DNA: TGCGCCAGCAGGCCGGACAACTCTGGAAACACCATATATTTT
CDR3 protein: CASRPDNSGNTIYF

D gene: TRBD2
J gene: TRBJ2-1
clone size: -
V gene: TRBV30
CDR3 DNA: TGTGCCTGGAGTGATGGGCGGGAGTTGCCTACCTACAATGAGCAGTTCTTC
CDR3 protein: CAWSDGRELPTYNEQFF

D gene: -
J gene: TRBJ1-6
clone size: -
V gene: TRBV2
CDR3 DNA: TGTGCCAGCATACAACACGGGGGATTATCACCCCTCCACTTT
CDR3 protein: CASIQHGGLSPLHF

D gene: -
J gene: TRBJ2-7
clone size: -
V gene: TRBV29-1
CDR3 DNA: TGCAGCGTTACCTCAGGATCCTACGAGCAGTACTTC
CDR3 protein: CSVTSGSYEQYF

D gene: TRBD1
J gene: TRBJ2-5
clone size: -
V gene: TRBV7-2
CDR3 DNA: TGTGCCAGCAGCGCCAAACAGGGGCAAGAGACCCAGTACTTC
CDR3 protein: CASSAKQGQETQYF

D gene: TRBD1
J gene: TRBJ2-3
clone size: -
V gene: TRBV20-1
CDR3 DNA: TGCAGTGCTAGTTCACAGGGGGCAGGAGATACGCAGTATTTT
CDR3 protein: CSASSQGAGDTQYF

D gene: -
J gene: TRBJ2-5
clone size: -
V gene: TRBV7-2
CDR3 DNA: TGTGCCAGCAGCGTCCGGGAGCAAGAGACCCAGTACTTC
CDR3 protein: CASSVREQETQYF

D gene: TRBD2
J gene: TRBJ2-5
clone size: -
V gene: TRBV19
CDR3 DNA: TGTGCCAGTAGTACCCCCTCAACTCGCGGGGGGAACCAAGAGACCCAGTACTTC
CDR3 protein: CASSTPSTRGGNQETQYF

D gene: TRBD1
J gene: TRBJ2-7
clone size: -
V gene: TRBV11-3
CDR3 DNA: TGTGCCAGCAGCAGGAACAGGGGGCCCTACGAGCAGTACTTC
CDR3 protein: CASSRNRGPYEQYF

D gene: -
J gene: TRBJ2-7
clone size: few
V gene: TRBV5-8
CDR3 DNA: TGTGCCAGCACCATCGGAGGAGGGGCTCCGAACTACGAGCAGTACTTC
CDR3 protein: CASTIGGGAPNYEQYF

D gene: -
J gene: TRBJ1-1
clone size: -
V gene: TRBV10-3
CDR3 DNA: TGTGCCACCCGTGGGGGGGAGACGAGGAACACTGAAGCTTTCTTT
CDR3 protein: CATRGGETRNTEAFF

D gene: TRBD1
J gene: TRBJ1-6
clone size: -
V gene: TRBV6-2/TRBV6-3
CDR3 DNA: TGTGCCAGCAGTCGACAGGGGAGCTCCTATAATTCACCCCTCCACTTT
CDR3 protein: CASSRQGSSYNSPLHF

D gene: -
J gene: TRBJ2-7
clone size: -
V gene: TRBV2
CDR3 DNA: TGTGCCAGCATTGAGGCAGGGCTAGAGCAGTACTTC
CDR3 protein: CASIEAGLEQYF

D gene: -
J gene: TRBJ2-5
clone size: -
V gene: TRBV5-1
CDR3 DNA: TGCGCCAGCCAAACAGGGAGCCAAGAGACCCAGTACTTC
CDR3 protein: CASQTGSQETQYF